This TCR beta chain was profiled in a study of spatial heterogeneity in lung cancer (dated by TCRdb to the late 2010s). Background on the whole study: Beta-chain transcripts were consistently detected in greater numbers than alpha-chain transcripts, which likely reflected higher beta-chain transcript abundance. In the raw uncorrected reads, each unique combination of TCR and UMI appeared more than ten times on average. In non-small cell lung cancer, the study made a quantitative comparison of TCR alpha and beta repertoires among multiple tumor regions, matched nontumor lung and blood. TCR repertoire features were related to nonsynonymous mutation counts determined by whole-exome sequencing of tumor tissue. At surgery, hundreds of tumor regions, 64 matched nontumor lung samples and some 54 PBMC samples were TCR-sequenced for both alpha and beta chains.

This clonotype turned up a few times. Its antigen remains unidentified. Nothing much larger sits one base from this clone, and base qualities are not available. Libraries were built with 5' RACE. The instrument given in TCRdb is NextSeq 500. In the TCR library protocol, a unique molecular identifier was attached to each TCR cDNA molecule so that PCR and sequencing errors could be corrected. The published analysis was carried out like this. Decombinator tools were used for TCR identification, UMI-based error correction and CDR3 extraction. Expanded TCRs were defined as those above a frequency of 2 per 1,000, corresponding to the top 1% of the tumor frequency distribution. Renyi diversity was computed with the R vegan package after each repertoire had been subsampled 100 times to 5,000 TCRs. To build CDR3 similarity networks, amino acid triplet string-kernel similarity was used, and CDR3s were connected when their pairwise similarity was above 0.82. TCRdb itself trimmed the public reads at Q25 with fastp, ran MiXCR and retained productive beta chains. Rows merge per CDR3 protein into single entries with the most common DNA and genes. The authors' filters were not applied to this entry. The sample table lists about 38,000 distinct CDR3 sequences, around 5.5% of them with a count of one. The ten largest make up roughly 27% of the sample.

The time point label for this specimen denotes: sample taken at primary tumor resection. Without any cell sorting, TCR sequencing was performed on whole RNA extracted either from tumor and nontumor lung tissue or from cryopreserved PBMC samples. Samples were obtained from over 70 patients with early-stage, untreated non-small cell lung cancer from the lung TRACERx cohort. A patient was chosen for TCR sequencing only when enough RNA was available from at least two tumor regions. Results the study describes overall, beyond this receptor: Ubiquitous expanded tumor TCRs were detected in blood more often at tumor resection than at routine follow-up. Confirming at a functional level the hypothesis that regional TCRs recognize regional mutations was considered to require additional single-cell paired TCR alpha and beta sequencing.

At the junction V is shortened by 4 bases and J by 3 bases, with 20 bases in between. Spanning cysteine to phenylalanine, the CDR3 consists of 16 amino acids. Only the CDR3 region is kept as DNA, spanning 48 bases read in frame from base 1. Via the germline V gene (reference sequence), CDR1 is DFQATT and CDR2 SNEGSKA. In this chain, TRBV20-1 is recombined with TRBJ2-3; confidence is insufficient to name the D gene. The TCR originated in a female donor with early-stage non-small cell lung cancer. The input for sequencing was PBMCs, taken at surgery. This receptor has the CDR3 CSATRPGLQATDTQYF. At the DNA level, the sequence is TGCAGTGCTACACGACCCGGGCTCCAAGCAACAGATACGCAGTATTTT.